These 16 T cell receptor beta chains were all obtained from the same sample, sequenced in a study of blood T cell repertoires in COVID-19. Clones were sequenced by immunoSEQ multiplex PCR, and TCRdb holds only the in-frame ones, with some missing. The repertoire holds roughly 250,000 clones, with 88% as singletons. The sample was peripheral blood. These receptors originate from a woman aged 40 to 49 who had recovered from COVID-19.

The chain employs TRBV18 and TRBJ2-4; TRBD2 aligns across 7 bases. With 3 bases clipped from V and 5 bases from J, the junction kept 4 bases outside the gene matches. The germline V gene has CDR1 KGHSH and CDR2 LQKENI. CDR3 length: 14 amino acids. In nucleotides, the CDR3 is TGTGCCAGCTCACCCGCAGGGAGGGAAAACATTCAGTACTTC. Residues: CASSPAGRENIQYF.

This sequence joins TRBV2 and TRBJ2-1, with 15 bases lining up with TRBD2. CDR3 length: 16 amino acids. After removal of 6 bases from V and 7 bases from J, the junction contained 7 bases not matched to a gene. CDR1 SNHLY and CDR2 FYNNEI come from the germline V gene. CDR3 loop: CASRRTSGRAWNEQFF. In DNA, the CDR3 is TGTGCCAGCAGGAGGACTAGCGGGAGGGCGTGGAATGAGCAGTTCTTC.

CDR3 amino acids: CASSQPYLGVPYNEQFF. CDR3 coding DNA: TGCGCCAGCAGCCAACCCTATCTAGGTGTCCCCTACAATGAGCAGTTCTTC. The chain links TRBV4-3 to TRBJ2-1; no firm D call. This CDR3 spans 17 amino acids. V was cut by 2 bases and J by 2 bases, with 16 bases left in between. From germline, CDR1 is LGHNA and CDR2 YSLEER.

This chain uses TRBV5-3 with TRBJ2-5; 9 positions match TRBD2. TRBV5-3 is an ORF; its function is uncertain. V lost 6 bases, J lost 3 bases, and 15 bases stayed unmatched. The CDR3 covers 17 residues. CDR3 DNA sequence: TGTGCCAGAAAACCCCCGGGACTAGCCTCCTCCAAAGAGACCCAGTACTTC. It specifies CARKPPGLASSKETQYF.

The gene calls are TRBV19 and TRBJ1-5; the D is unclear. CDR3 size: 15 residues. CDR1 is LNHDA and CDR2 is SQIVND in the germline V gene (reference sequence). V was pared by 5 bases and J by 2 bases, with 13 bases between. Written as DNA, the CDR3 is TGTGCCAGTAGTGGAGGGTCCACGGGCAATCAGCCCCAGCATTTT. Protein: CASSGGSTGNQPQHF.

The V and J genes are TRBV9 and TRBJ1-2; D not certain. In germline, CDR1 is SGDLS, CDR2 YYNGEE. Trimming removed 3 bases from V and 4 bases from J, with 4 bases in between. This CDR3 is built from 11 residues. CDR3 in DNA: TGTGCCAGCAGCGCATCCTATGGCTACACCTTC. Amino acid sequence: CASSASYGYTF.

CDR3 loop: CASSRTGTSGAYEQYF. The DNA of the CDR3 is TGTGCCAGCAGCCGCACCGGGACTAGCGGCGCCTACGAGCAGTACTTC. This chain connects TRBV27 to TRBJ2-7; the match to TRBD2 covers 11 bases. V shed 6 bases and J 2 bases; nucleotides not matched to a gene: 9. The CDR3 runs 16 residues. Germline V gene sequence: CDR1 MNHEY, CDR2 SMNVEV (reference sequence).

The J gene is TRBJ2-3, the V gene TRBV19; perhaps TRBD1 as D (5 bases). The CDR3 is 12 residues long. CDR1 is LNHDA and CDR2 is SQIVND in the germline V gene (reference sequence). Trimming took 8 bases from V and 0 from J, leaving 6 bases between them. The CDR3 sequence: CASQGSTDTQYF. In DNA, the CDR3 is TGTGCCAGTCAGGGAAGCACAGATACGCAGTATTTT.

The rearrangement links TRBV27 to TRBJ2-1, with 7 bases identical to TRBD2. This CDR3 region has 15 residues. V lost 4 bases to trimming and J lost 12 bases; unmatched junction nucleotides: 15. CDR1 is MNHEY, CDR2 SMNVEV, per germline (reference sequence). The CDR3 loop reads CASSSRGLLIPGQFF. For the CDR3, the DNA is TGTGCCAGCAGTTCTAGGGGACTATTAATCCCTGGGCAGTTCTTC.

The chain uses TRBV6-5 and TRBJ2-2; TRBD2 matches at 7 bases. J was trimmed by 4 bases and V by 2 bases; bases with no gene match: 7. This CDR3 comprises 16 residues. Germline CDR1 and CDR2: MNHEY and SVGAGI. This CDR3 reads CASSYGLVGATGELFF. The CDR3 DNA follows: TGTGCCAGCAGTTACGGACTAGTTGGGGCCACCGGGGAGCTGTTTTTT.

The CDR3, as DNA: TGTGCCTGGAGGGGCCCAGGGGGGACCCAGTACTTC. This sequence encodes CAWRGPGGTQYF. The chain couples TRBV30 to TRBJ2-5; 7 bases match TRBD1. This CDR3 is 12 amino acids long. From germline, CDR1 is GTSNPN and CDR2 SVGIG (reference sequence). The trim removed 3 bases at V and 7 bases at J, leaving 5 bases unmatched.

The chain couples TRBV2 to TRBJ1-2; D unclear. CDR1 SNHLY and CDR2 FYNNEI come from the germline V gene. V lost 8 bases to trimming and J lost 2 bases, with 9 bases between them. This CDR3 spans 12 amino acids. CDR3 residues: CASADTNYGYTF. The CDR3 DNA sequence: TGTGCCAGCGCAGACACGAACTATGGCTACACCTTC.

The chain recombines TRBV5-1 with TRBJ2-3, with 7 positions matching TRBD1. This CDR3 comprises 14 residues. The V and J ends lost 7 bases and 0 bases, in that order; junction bases with no gene match: 5. Germline lookup yields CDR1 SGHRS and CDR2 YFSETQ. The CDR3 region is CASGMTGSTDTQYF. CDR3 in DNA: TGCGCCAGCGGGATGACAGGGAGCACAGATACGCAGTATTTT. Drawing the rest from reference TRBV5-1 and TRBJ2-3, the complete variable domain is KAGVTQTPRYLIKTRGQQVTLSCSPISGHRSVSWYQQTPGQGLQFLFEYFSETQRNKGNFPGRFSGRQFSNSRSEMNVSTLELGDSALYLCASGMTGSTDTQYFGPGTRLTVL.

The chain recombines TRBV30 with TRBJ1-5; TRBD1 aligns across 7 bases. The CDR3 consists of 13 residues. Germline V gives CDR1 GTSNPN, CDR2 SVGIG (reference sequence). J was trimmed by 7 bases and V by 3 bases; bases with no gene match: 6. CDR3 protein: CAWRAGGDQPQHF. The CDR3 DNA follows: TGTGCCTGGAGGGCAGGGGGTGACCAGCCCCAGCATTTT. Together with reference TRBV30 and TRBJ1-5, the CDR3 gives the full variable domain: SQTIHQWPATLVQPVGSPLSLECTVEGTSNPNLYWYRQAAGRGLQLLFYSVGIGQISSEVPQNLSASRPQDRQFILSSKKLLLSDSGFYLCAWRAGGDQPQHFGDGTRLSIL.

The V call is TRBV6-5, the J call TRBJ2-7; D ambiguous. Germline V gene sequence: CDR1 MNHEY, CDR2 SVGAGI. V dropped 2 bases and J dropped 2 bases, with 10 bases sitting between them. The CDR3 spans 14 residues. The CDR3 protein is CASSYGGPPYEQYF. The CDR3 bases are TGTGCCAGCAGTTACGGCGGCCCACCCTACGAGCAGTACTTC.

The chain links TRBV7-2 to TRBJ1-6; TRBD1 might be the D (6 bases). This CDR3 contains 16 residues. Trimming took 7 bases from V and 7 from J, leaving 20 bases between them. Per germline, CDR1 SGHTA and CDR2 FQGNSA. The CDR3 here is CASNRRGRGGNSPLHF. DNA of the CDR3: TGTGCCAGCAACCGCCGGGGGCGGGGGGGCAATTCACCCCTCCACTTT.